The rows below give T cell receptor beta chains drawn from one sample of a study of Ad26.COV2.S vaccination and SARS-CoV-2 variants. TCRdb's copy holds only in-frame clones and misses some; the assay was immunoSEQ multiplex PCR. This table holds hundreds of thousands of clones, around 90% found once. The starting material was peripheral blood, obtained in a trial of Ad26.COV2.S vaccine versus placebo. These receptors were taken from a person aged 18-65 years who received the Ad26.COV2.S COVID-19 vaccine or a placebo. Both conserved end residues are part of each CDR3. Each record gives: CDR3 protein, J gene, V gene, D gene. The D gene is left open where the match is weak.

CDR3 protein: CASSLWGTGDGYTF; J gene: TRBJ1-2; V gene: TRBV27; D gene: TRBD1
CDR3 protein: CAIRNGRGNEQYF; J gene: TRBJ2-7; V gene: TRBV10-3; D gene: TRBD1
CDR3 protein: CASSYAAGSYNEQFF; J gene: TRBJ2-1; V gene: TRBV6-6; D gene: TRBD2
CDR3 protein: CASSLGGYTGYNEQFF; J gene: TRBJ2-1; V gene: TRBV5-1; D gene: -
CDR3 protein: CSASTGFPNSPLHF; J gene: TRBJ1-6; V gene: TRBV20-1; D gene: -
CDR3 protein: CASSESEGTITDTQYF; J gene: TRBJ2-3; V gene: TRBV2; D gene: -
CDR3 protein: CASSYGGGGQPQHF; J gene: TRBJ1-5; V gene: TRBV6-5; D gene: -
CDR3 protein: CASSPEAAGGAQYF; J gene: TRBJ2-3; V gene: TRBV18; D gene: TRBD2
CDR3 protein: CASSEPGLHTGELFF; J gene: TRBJ2-2; V gene: TRBV25-1; D gene: -
CDR3 protein: CASSLSGLAGRNEQFF; J gene: TRBJ2-1; V gene: TRBV6-2/TRBV6-3; D gene: TRBD2
CDR3 protein: CSVDRSAEAFF; J gene: TRBJ1-1; V gene: TRBV29-1; D gene: -
CDR3 protein: CASSPPYNEQFF; J gene: TRBJ2-1; V gene: TRBV19; D gene: -
CDR3 protein: CASLPGGTRNTEAFF; J gene: TRBJ1-1; V gene: TRBV19; D gene: TRBD1
CDR3 protein: CASSGRDRANYGYTF; J gene: TRBJ1-2; V gene: TRBV9; D gene: TRBD1
CDR3 protein: CASSVSSQGHQPQHF; J gene: TRBJ1-5; V gene: TRBV2; D gene: -
CDR3 protein: CASSPTGQPQHF; J gene: TRBJ1-5; V gene: TRBV18; D gene: -
CDR3 protein: CASSPGLGQTDTQYF; J gene: TRBJ2-3; V gene: TRBV25-1; D gene: -
CDR3 protein: CASSPLGVGNEQFF; J gene: TRBJ2-1; V gene: TRBV18; D gene: -
CDR3 protein: CASSYRQGTEAFF; J gene: TRBJ1-1; V gene: TRBV6-5; D gene: -
CDR3 protein: CAISESQGRGQYF; J gene: TRBJ2-7; V gene: TRBV6-1; D gene: -
CDR3 protein: CASSLRLGQGGGELFF; J gene: TRBJ2-2; V gene: TRBV5-4; D gene: TRBD1
CDR3 protein: CASSFRARQYEQYF; J gene: TRBJ2-7; V gene: TRBV5-4; D gene: -
CDR3 protein: CASSFIAGPGELFF; J gene: TRBJ2-2; V gene: TRBV7-3; D gene: TRBD2
CDR3 protein: CASSYSSNAGSSYNSPLHF; J gene: TRBJ1-6; V gene: TRBV6-2/TRBV6-3; D gene: -
CDR3 protein: CASSIRPTGAGANVLTF; J gene: TRBJ2-6; V gene: TRBV19; D gene: TRBD1
CDR3 protein: CASSLTGNTIYF; J gene: TRBJ1-3; V gene: TRBV7-2; D gene: -
CDR3 protein: CASSQGAGNEQFF; J gene: TRBJ2-1; V gene: TRBV4-1; D gene: -
CDR3 protein: CATSPTGGQAYEQYF; J gene: TRBJ2-7; V gene: TRBV24-1; D gene: TRBD2
CDR3 protein: CASSPPLAGEIGTQYF; J gene: TRBJ2-5; V gene: TRBV18; D gene: TRBD2
CDR3 protein: CASSYSAGVADTQYF; J gene: TRBJ2-3; V gene: TRBV6-5; D gene: TRBD2
CDR3 protein: CATSRLDRNNEQFF; J gene: TRBJ2-1; V gene: TRBV15; D gene: -
CDR3 protein: CASSPNSGDSTYEQYF; J gene: TRBJ2-7; V gene: TRBV5-1; D gene: TRBD1
CDR3 protein: CATQGLAGVSEQFF; J gene: TRBJ2-1; V gene: TRBV24-1; D gene: TRBD2
CDR3 protein: CASSPGLATYEQYF; J gene: TRBJ2-7; V gene: TRBV18; D gene: -
CDR3 protein: CAWTPLGRGSPLHF; J gene: TRBJ1-6; V gene: TRBV30; D gene: TRBD1
CDR3 protein: CASSQEARQGHEQYF; J gene: TRBJ2-7; V gene: TRBV4-3; D gene: -
CDR3 protein: CASSIQANTEAFF; J gene: TRBJ1-1; V gene: TRBV6-5; D gene: -
CDR3 protein: CASSYRGGEQFF; J gene: TRBJ2-1; V gene: TRBV6-5; D gene: TRBD2
CDR3 protein: CASSFRGAYSTDTQYF; J gene: TRBJ2-3; V gene: TRBV5-1; D gene: -
CDR3 protein: CASSQDLRLGIGSGYTF; J gene: TRBJ1-2; V gene: TRBV4-1; D gene: -
CDR3 protein: CASTPGQNGNTIYF; J gene: TRBJ1-3; V gene: TRBV6-5; D gene: TRBD1
CDR3 protein: CASSYRGLPPTETQYF; J gene: TRBJ2-5; V gene: TRBV6-5; D gene: -
CDR3 protein: CASSFDSGNTIYF; J gene: TRBJ1-3; V gene: TRBV7-2; D gene: -
CDR3 protein: CSGATGYTYEQYF; J gene: TRBJ2-7; V gene: TRBV29-1; D gene: -
CDR3 protein: CASGRSGSPGNTIYF; J gene: TRBJ1-3; V gene: TRBV7-9; D gene: -
CDR3 protein: CATNRDRGNQPQHF; J gene: TRBJ1-5; V gene: TRBV15; D gene: TRBD1
CDR3 protein: CAWSVRNEKLFF; J gene: TRBJ1-4; V gene: TRBV30; D gene: -
CDR3 protein: CAISGAGNTEAFF; J gene: TRBJ1-1; V gene: TRBV10-3; D gene: -
CDR3 protein: CAAKSYSNQPQHF; J gene: TRBJ1-5; V gene: TRBV6-5; D gene: -
CDR3 protein: CASSSISYNEQFF; J gene: TRBJ2-1; V gene: TRBV6-6; D gene: -
CDR3 protein: CASTGGDHYEQYF; J gene: TRBJ2-7; V gene: TRBV2; D gene: TRBD2
CDR3 protein: CASSLDRGNEYEQYF; J gene: TRBJ2-7; V gene: TRBV13; D gene: TRBD1
CDR3 protein: CASSVEGQGGGEQYF; J gene: TRBJ2-7; V gene: TRBV9; D gene: TRBD1
CDR3 protein: CSAPRADGYTF; J gene: TRBJ1-2; V gene: TRBV20-1; D gene: -